The 10 T cell receptor beta chains listed next were all sequenced from one sample in a study of blood T cell repertoires in COVID-19. Only in-frame clones appear in the TCRdb table, and some are missing; sequencing was by immunoSEQ multiplex PCR. This table has about 330,000 clones, 80% to 90% appearing once. The sequenced material came from PBMCs or T cells enriched from blood (not recorded which). All receptors derive from a man aged 25-45 years who had recovered from COVID-19.

This chain uses TRBV11-1 with TRBJ2-7; D uncertain. This CDR3 has 13 amino acids. Trimming pared 2 bases from V and 2 bases from J, leaving 7 bases between. Germline V gives CDR1 SGHAT, CDR2 FQDESV (reference sequence). CDR3 amino acids: CASSLTGTYEQYF. CDR3 nucleotides: TGTGCCAGCAGCTTAACTGGTACCTACGAGCAGTACTTC.

With regard to this clone: Other DNA sequences in the sample encode the same CDR3. The chain couples TRBV11-2 to TRBJ1-2; possibly TRBD1 for D (5 bases). The CDR3 covers 13 residues. V lost 1 base and J 8 bases, leaving 11 bases between the germline ends. Germline V CDR1 and CDR2: SGHAT, FQNNGV. This CDR3 reads CASSLGQGYGYTF. The DNA of the CDR3 is TGTGCCAGCAGCTTAGGCCAGGGATACGGCTACACCTTC.

This clone was seen only once. The V gene is TRBV6-2 or TRBV6-3, the J gene TRBJ2-2; no firm D call. The CDR3 consists of 14 residues. The V end was cut by 5 bases, the J end by 1 base, with 8 bases between. Germline V CDR1 and CDR2: MNHEY, SVGEGT. CDR3 residues: CASSRAGNTGELFF. The CDR3 bases are TGTGCCAGCAGTAGAGCTGGGAACACCGGGGAGCTGTTTTTT.

The J gene is TRBJ2-7, the V gene TRBV25-1; D is uncertain. V lost 5 bases and J lost 2, with 10 bases in between. Per the germline V gene, CDR1 is MGHDK and CDR2 is SYGVNS. The CDR3 contains 13 residues. CDR3 sequence: CASSSNRAYEQYF. In DNA form, the CDR3 reads TGTGCCAGCAGTAGCAACCGAGCCTACGAGCAGTACTTC.

This chain links TRBV7-9 with TRBJ2-7; 10 bases line up with TRBD1. Per the germline V gene, CDR1 is SEHNR and CDR2 is FQNEAQ (reference sequence). The CDR3 runs 14 residues. V trimming: 5 bases; J trimming: 4 bases; junction bases outside the gene matches: 5. CDR3: CASSNLDRGYEQYF. The CDR3 bases are TGTGCCAGCAGCAACCTGGACAGGGGGTACGAGCAGTACTTC.

The chain links TRBV6-2 or TRBV6-3 to TRBJ2-2, with 9 bases lining up with TRBD1. This CDR3 has 15 amino acids. Germline assignment: CDR1 MNHEY and CDR2 SVGEGT. V lost 6 bases and J lost 2; bases outside the gene matches: 4. CDR3 DNA sequence: TGTGCCAGCAGCCAAACAGGGGGCAACACCGGGGAGCTGTTTTTT. Its translation is CASSQTGGNTGELFF.

V is TRBV28 and J is TRBJ1-2, with D possibly being TRBD1 (5 bases). The CDR3 has 14 amino acids. Germline assignment: CDR1 MDHEN and CDR2 SYDVKM. Trimming left V 6 bases short and J 8 bases short, with 19 bases between. CDR3 loop: CASRPAIQGIGYTF. DNA for the CDR3: TGTGCCAGCAGACCGGCAATCCAGGGTATCGGCTACACCTTC.

This chain uses TRBV7-9 with TRBJ2-5; 8 bases map to TRBD1. V was clipped by 4 bases and J by 2 bases; unmatched bases: 6. The CDR3 extends over 15 amino acids. The germline V gene has CDR1 SEHNR and CDR2 FQNEAQ (reference sequence). The DNA for the CDR3 is TGTGCCAGCAGCTCCCCTCGGACAGGGCAAGAGACCCAGTACTTC. Its protein product is CASSSPRTGQETQYF.

The chain recombines TRBV4-2 with TRBJ2-3, with a tentative D call TRBD2 (6 bases). The CDR3 sequence is 18 residues long. CDR1 and CDR2 from the germline V gene are LGHNA and YNFKEQ. V was cut by 3 bases and J by 3 bases, with 22 bases left in between. The CDR3 spells CASSQGVRASADTDTQYF. CDR3 bases: TGTGCCAGCAGCCAGGGGGTGAGGGCTAGCGCGGATACAGATACGCAGTATTTT.

The chain's CDR3 is CASKDREIEKLFF. Here the CDR3 DNA reads TGTGCCAGTAAGGACAGGGAAATAGAAAAACTGTTTTTT. V usage is TRBV19 and J usage is TRBJ1-4, with TRBD1 matching over 8 bases. This CDR3 has 13 residues. Trimming took 7 bases from V and 8 from J; bases not matched to a gene: 6. Germline V gene data show CDR1 as LNHDA and CDR2 as SQIVND (reference sequence).